These 11 T cell receptor beta chains came from one sample sequenced in a study of tissue T cells after allogeneic stem cell transplantation. Sequenced by immunoSEQ multiplex PCR; TCRdb stores in-frame clones only, minus some. The repertoire holds several thousand clones, with around 43% as singletons. Indicated time point: mouse harvest day 7 after allogeneic transplant. The graft held 10^6 splenic CD5+ T cells and 10^7 T-cell-depleted bone marrow cells. The sequencing sample was made of skin. The source is a female BALB/c mouse given C57BL/6 T cells with graft-versus-host disease after an allogeneic hematopoietic cell transplant.

About this clone: Mouse gene names and germline throughout. The read falls 1 residue short of the CDR3 end, and the missing part is taken from the germline J gene. The gene calls are TRBV29 and TRBJ1-5; no clear D gene. The CDR3 consists of 14 residues. The germline V and J ends were trimmed by 3 bases and 2 bases, with 8 bases remaining between them. Germline V CDR1 and CDR2: MSHET, SYDVDS. CDR3 sequence: CASSLSGDNQAPLF. The DNA read from the CDR3 is TGTGCTAGCAGTTTGAGCGGGGACAACCAGGCTCCGCTT. The variable domain in full, completed from reference TRBV29 and TRBJ1-5, reads DMKVTQMPRYLIKRMGENVLLECGQDMSHETMYWYRQDPGLGLQLIYISYDVDSNSEGDIPKGYRVSRKKREHFSLILDSAKTNQTSVYFCASSLSGDNQAPLFGEGTRLSVL.

As for this clone: The gene names given are mouse names. The CDR3 bases that were read are TGTGCCAGCAGCGGGACAATCTCCTATGAACAGTAC. Translating gives CASSGTISYEQY. In full, the CDR3 is CASSGTISYEQYF. This chain links TRBV15 with TRBJ2-7, with D possibly TRBD1 on 6 matching bases. The DNA ends 1 residue before the CDR3 does, and the rest of the CDR3 is filled in from the germline J gene. The length of the CDR3 is 13 residues. The germline gives CDR1 SGHND, CDR2 FRSKSL. V was clipped by 6 bases and J by 0 bases, with 9 bases between them.

Only a few counts were recorded for this clone. Gene names refer to mouse genes. The read ends 1 residue before the CDR3 terminus; that terminus is restored from the germline J gene. The chain is built from TRBV13-2 and TRBJ2-7; TRBD2 agrees at 9 bases. With 0 bases clipped from V and 6 bases from J, the junction kept 4 bases outside the gene matches. The CDR3 is 14 residues long. Germline V lookup: CDR1 NNHNN, CDR2 SYGAGS (reference sequence). CDR3 in amino acids: CASGDATGGTEQYF. The CDR3 bases that were read are TGTGCCAGCGGTGATGCCACTGGGGGGACTGAACAGTAC.

Remarks on this clone: Gene names refer to mouse genes. The read finishes 1 residue shy of the CDR3 end, and the germline J gene is used to complete it. The chain carries TRBV19 and TRBJ1-1; 7 nucleotides agree with TRBD1. The V gene end was trimmed by 4 bases and the J gene end by 0 bases; junction bases not matched to a gene: 0. CDR1 and CDR2 from the germline V gene are FNHDT and SITEND (reference sequence). The CDR3 has 13 residues. Incomplete CDR3 DNA: TGTGCCAGCAGTCAGGGGGCAAACACAGAAGTCTTC. It is translated as CASSQGANTEVF. The full CDR3 reads CASSQGANTEVFF.

As regards this clone: Genes and germline come from the mouse. Sequencing ends 1 residue short of the CDR3 end; the germline J gene provides the rest. The V gene is TRBV16, the J gene TRBJ2-7; D remains ambiguous. V was trimmed by 5 bases and J by 8 bases, leaving 10 bases between them. From germline, CDR1 is SGHSA and CDR2 FRNQAP. CDR3 size: 11 residues. The chain's CDR3 is CASSREQKQYF. Partial CDR3 DNA: TGTGCAAGCAGCCGTGAACAAAAACAGTAC.

This clone was picked up a small number of times. The gene names given are mouse names. The observed sequence ends 1 residue before the CDR3 terminus, with the missing tail filled in from the germline J gene. This chain links TRBV26 with TRBJ2-5; maybe TRBD2 (7 bases). The V gene lost 4 bases and the J gene lost 4 bases, with 12 bases spanning the gap. The CDR3 covers 14 residues. Germline V CDR1 and CDR2: KGHPV, FQNQEV (reference sequence). CDR3 DNA, as far as it was read: TGTGCCAGCAGTCGAAGGGGGGCTGAAGACACCCAGTAC. This codes for CASSRRGAEDTQY. The whole CDR3 sequence reads CASSRRGAEDTQYF.

In regard to this clone: Genes and germline come from the mouse. Sequencing ends 1 residue short of the CDR3 end; the germline J gene provides the rest. V gene TRBV26 combines with J gene TRBJ2-5, with D possibly TRBD1 on 6 matching bases. The V end was cut by 6 bases, the J end by 2 bases, with 9 bases between. The CDR3 runs 13 residues. Germline V gene lookup returns CDR1 KGHPV and CDR2 FQNQEV (reference sequence). The CDR3 bases that were read are TGTGCCAGCAGCAGGGGATTCCAAGACACCCAGTAC. Its protein is CASSRGFQDTQY. The whole CDR3 protein reads CASSRGFQDTQYF.

This clone has a handful of counts. The genes and germline here are from mouse. The DNA ends 1 residue before the CDR3 does, and the rest of the CDR3 is filled in from the germline J gene. The chain links TRBV3 to TRBJ2-7; 9 nucleotides align to TRBD2. V dropped 1 base and J dropped 7; count of bases not matched to a gene: 5. Germline V lookup: CDR1 SNHLY, CDR2 FYNGKV (reference sequence). The CDR3 covers 14 residues. CDR3: CASSLVGGRGEQYF. The CDR3 bases that were read are TGTGCCAGCAGCTTAGTGGGGGGGCGCGGGGAACAGTAC. Together with reference TRBV3 and TRBJ2-7, the CDR3 gives the full variable domain: GPKVLQIPSHQIIDMGQMVTLNCDPVSNHLYFYWYKQILGQQMEFLVNFYNGKVMEKSKLFKDQFSVERPDGSYFTLKIQPTALEDSAVYFCASSLVGGRGEQYFGPGTRLTVL.

Remarks on this clone: The genes and germline here are from mouse. The CDR3 goes on 1 residue after the read ends, and that part is filled in from the germline J gene. This chain links TRBV26 with TRBJ2-1; D possibly uses TRBD1 or TRBD2 (6 bases each). The CDR3 is made up of 15 amino acids. Germline CDR1 KGHPV, CDR2 FQNQEV (reference sequence). Trimming removed 2 bases from V and 0 bases from J, with 8 bases in between. The sequenced CDR3 bases are TGTGCCAGCAGTCTGGTGGGGGCTAACTATGCTGAGCAGTTC. Its translation is CASSLVGANYAEQF. The CDR3, in full, reads CASSLVGANYAEQFF.

This clone occurred a few times. Gene names refer to mouse genes. Coverage ceases 1 residue before the CDR3 finishes, and the germline J gene fills in the end. This rearrangement joins TRBV26 to TRBJ2-4; D is uncertain. Germline V lookup: CDR1 KGHPV, CDR2 FQNQEV (reference sequence). The CDR3 totals 14 residues. V gave up 3 bases and J gave up 1 base, with 8 bases separating them. The sequenced part of the CDR3 DNA is TGTGCCAGCAGTCTTTCAGATGGTCAAAACACCTTGTAC. Its translation: CASSLSDGQNTLY. The full CDR3 sequence reads CASSLSDGQNTLYF.

On this clone itself: Gene and germline names: mouse. The sequenced fragment ends 1 residue before the CDR3 boundary, so the rest is inferred from the germline J gene. This chain connects TRBV1 to TRBJ1-6; D might be TRBD1 (6 bases). TRBJ1-6 has ORF status, its function being uncertain. Germline CDR1 and CDR2: NSQYPW and LRSPGD (reference sequence). This CDR3 is built from 14 residues. Trimming left V 4 bases short and J 6 bases short, with 10 bases between. CDR3 sequence: CTCSGTGFNSPLYF. CDR3 bases read: TGCACCTGCAGTGGTACAGGGTTTAATTCGCCCCTCTAC.